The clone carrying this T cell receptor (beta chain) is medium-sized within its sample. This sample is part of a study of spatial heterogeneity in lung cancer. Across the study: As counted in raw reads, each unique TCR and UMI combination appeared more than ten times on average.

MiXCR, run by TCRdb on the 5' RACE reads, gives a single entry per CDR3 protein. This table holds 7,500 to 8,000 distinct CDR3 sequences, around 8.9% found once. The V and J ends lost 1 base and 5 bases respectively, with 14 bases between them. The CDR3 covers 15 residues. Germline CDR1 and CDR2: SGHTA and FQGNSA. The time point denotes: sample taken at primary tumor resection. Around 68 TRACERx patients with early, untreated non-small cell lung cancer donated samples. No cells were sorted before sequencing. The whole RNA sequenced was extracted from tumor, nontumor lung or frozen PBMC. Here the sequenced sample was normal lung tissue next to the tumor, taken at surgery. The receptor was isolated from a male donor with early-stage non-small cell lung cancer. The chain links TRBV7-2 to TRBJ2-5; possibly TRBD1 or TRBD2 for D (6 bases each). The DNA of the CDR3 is TGTGCCAGCAGCTTAGTCGCCGGGGGCAAGGAGACCCAGTACTTC. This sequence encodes CASSLVAGGKETQYF.